The 15 T cell receptor beta chains given below trace back to one sample, sequenced in a study of molecular identifiers for immune sequencing clone quantification. TCRdb itself ran the PCR reads through MiXCR, one entry per CDR3 protein. Found here are approximately 670,000 distinct CDR3 sequences, 20% of them singletons; the top ten hold roughly 0.9%. Sequencing was carried out using naive CD8+ T cells from blood, with Jurkat cell RNA spiked in. Described subset: FACS-sorted CD8+CD4-CCR7+CD45RA+ naive T cells. Every receptor here comes from a human donor in good health. Some libraries in this study had Jurkat cell RNA spiked in.

In this sample, this clonotype turned up many times. V gene TRBV7-9 combines with J gene TRBJ2-5, with 8 bases matching TRBD2. CDR1 SEHNR and CDR2 FQNEAQ come from the germline V gene (reference sequence). The ends lost 2 bases at V and 2 bases at J; junction bases unmatched: 10. The CDR3 has 17 amino acids. CDR3 amino acids: CASSLPLAVAGQETQYF. The DNA of the CDR3 is TGTGCCAGCAGCTTACCCCTGGCGGTAGCGGGACAAGAGACCCAGTACTTC.

Ten or more counts support this clonotype. As DNA, the CDR3 is TGTGCCAGCAGTTACCTTACTAGCTTCTACGAGCAGTACTTC. Protein product: CASSYLTSFYEQYF. The chain uses TRBV6-2 or TRBV6-3 and TRBJ2-7; maybe TRBD2 (6 bases). The CDR3 contains 14 residues. Trimming took off 2 bases at V and 3 bases at J, with 11 bases between the two ends. Germline values: CDR1 MNHEY, CDR2 SVGEGT.

Comment on this clonotype: A much larger clone lies a single base off, so this may be a read error. Because the CDR3 is missing its conserved closing phenylalanine or tryptophan, this is likely a read error. The chain has TRBV6-1 and TRBJ2-7; D unresolved. V lost 2 bases to trimming and J lost 7 bases, with 12 bases between them. This CDR3 is built from 13 residues. CDR1 is MNHNS, CDR2 SASEGT, per germline. The DNA of the CDR3 is TGTGCCAGCAGTGAAAGACCGTTCGTGGAGCAGTACCTC. Protein sequence: CASSERPFVEQYL.

This clonotype was observed many times. V gene TRBV29-1 combines with J gene TRBJ2-2; no reliable D call. Germline CDR1 and CDR2: SQVTM and ANQGSEA. This CDR3 region has 13 residues. Trimming stripped 0 bases from V and 7 bases from J, with 9 bases between. The CDR3 nucleotides read TGCAGCGTTGAAGATCCCACGAACGGGGAGCTGTTTTTT. Encoded protein: CSVEDPTNGELFF.

In this sample, this clonotype turned up many times. This chain connects TRBV7-2 to TRBJ1-3; D is ambiguous. CDR3 length equals 16 residues. The V gene lost 6 bases and the J gene lost 4 bases, with 19 bases spanning the gap. Germline values: CDR1 SGHTA, CDR2 FQGNSA. For the CDR3, the DNA is TGTGCCAGCAGTGACACTCCCTTCTCACCCGGAAACACCATATATTTT. It specifies CASSDTPFSPGNTIYF.

This clonotype was recorded many times. This chain links TRBV15 with TRBJ1-5, with D unclear. The CDR3 totals 12 residues. V lost 7 bases to trimming and J lost 4 bases, with 8 bases between them. The germline V gene encodes CDR1 LNHNV and CDR2 YYDKDF (reference sequence). Here the CDR3 reads CATKLGNQPQHF. The CDR3, as DNA: TGTGCCACCAAGCTCGGGAATCAGCCCCAGCATTTT. Using reference TRBV15 and TRBJ1-5 for the parts outside the CDR3, the full variable domain is DAMVIQNPRYQVTQFGKPVTLSCSQTLNHNVMYWYQQKSSQAPKLLFHYYDKDFNNEADTPDNFQSRRPNTSFCFLDIRSPGLGDTAMYLCATKLGNQPQHFGDGTRLSIL.

The chain couples TRBV7-9 to TRBJ2-1; no clear D. Germline CDR1 reads SEHNR; CDR2 reads FQNEAQ (reference sequence). V lost 4 bases and J 4 bases, leaving 11 bases between the germline ends. The CDR3 runs 14 residues. In DNA, the CDR3 is TGTGCCAGCAGCTCAGAGGCGGTGTACAATGAGCAGTTCTTC. Its translation is CASSSEAVYNEQFF.

As concerns this clonotype: Its ends do not fully match the called genes, so a read error is possible. The chain is built from TRBV6-2 or TRBV6-3 and TRBJ1-2; D is undetermined. The CDR3 has 14 amino acids. Germline CDR1 and CDR2: MNHEY and SVGEGT. For the CDR3, the DNA is TGTGCCAGCAGTTACGTACAACACCTTAGTGGCCACACCTTC. Residues: CASSYVQHLSGHTF.

The chain employs TRBV12-3 or TRBV12-4 and TRBJ2-1, with D perhaps matching TRBD2 (6 bases). The V gene lost 4 bases and the J gene lost 6 bases, with 13 bases spanning the gap. The length of the CDR3 is 14 residues. The CDR3 sequence is CASSSKWGVNEQFF. In nucleotides, the CDR3 is TGTGCCAGCAGTTCCAAGTGGGGGGTCAATGAGCAGTTCTTC.

This clonotype came up many times. The chain has TRBV6-5 and TRBJ2-3; maybe TRBD1 (6 bases). Germline V gene lookup returns CDR1 MNHEY and CDR2 SVGAGI. Trimming took off 6 bases at V and 6 bases at J, with 16 bases between the two ends. The CDR3 covers 14 residues. This CDR3 is CASSTGFSRDTQYF. The CDR3 nucleotides are TGTGCCAGCAGCACAGGGTTTTCCAGGGATACGCAGTATTTT.

This clonotype was recorded at least ten times. The chain links TRBV12-3 or TRBV12-4 to TRBJ2-7, with 7 nucleotides matching TRBD2. The J segment lost 0 bases and the V segment lost 5 bases, leaving 4 bases of the junction unmatched. The CDR3 spans 14 residues. The chain's CDR3 is CASSPAGTSYEQYF. The CDR3 DNA sequence: TGTGCCAGCAGTCCAGCGGGGACCTCCTACGAGCAGTACTTC.

This clonotype came up many times. The rearrangement joins TRBV4-2 to TRBJ1-2; the D is unclear. CDR1 is LGHNA and CDR2 is YNFKEQ in the germline V gene. This CDR3 has 15 amino acids. The V end was cut by 3 bases, the J end by 10 bases, with 21 bases between. The CDR3 coding sequence is TGTGCCAGCAGCCAGGCCGACGGAGACTCTGGACCCTACACCTTC. It yields the protein CASSQADGDSGPYTF.

This clonotype was seen repeatedly, ten times or more. The rearrangement links TRBV7-9 to TRBJ2-1; 7 bases are a match to TRBD2. This CDR3 comprises 13 residues. Trimming cost V 3 bases and J 8 bases; bases outside gene matches: 4. Germline CDR1 reads SEHNR; CDR2 reads FQNEAQ (reference sequence). CDR3 residues: CASSFGEGYEQFF. The CDR3, as DNA: TGTGCCAGCAGCTTTGGGGAGGGGTATGAGCAGTTCTTC.

This clonotype occurred many times. The genes are TRBV4-1 and TRBJ2-2; 9 bases fit TRBD1. Per germline, CDR1 MGHRA and CDR2 YSYEKL. This CDR3 has 20 amino acids. The V and J ends lost 0 bases and 3 bases, in that order; junction bases with no gene match: 14. The CDR3 DNA sequence: TGCGCCAGCAGCCAAGATCTGAGACAGGGGGTTATTGAGGACACCGGGGAGCTGTTTTTT. Its protein is CASSQDLRQGVIEDTGELFF.

In the case of this clonotype: A much larger clone sits a single nucleotide away, making a read error possible. V gene TRBV30 combines with J gene TRBJ1-5; TRBD1 aligns across 7 bases. Germline CDR1 and CDR2: GTSNPN and SVGIG (reference sequence). CDR3 length: 15 residues. V trimming: 5 bases; J trimming: 0 bases; junction bases outside the gene matches: 7. The CDR3 region is CAWGGTDYSNQPQHF. The CDR3 DNA is TGTGCCTGGGGCGGGACAGACTATAGCAATCAGCCCCAGCATTTT. The complete variable domain, with remaining parts taken from reference TRBV30 and TRBJ1-5, reads SQTIHQWPATLVQPVGSPLSLECTVEGTSNPNLYWYRQAAGRGLQLLFYSVGIGQISSEVPQNLSASRPQDRQFILSSKKLLLSDSGFYLCAWGGTDYSNQPQHFGDGTRLSIL.